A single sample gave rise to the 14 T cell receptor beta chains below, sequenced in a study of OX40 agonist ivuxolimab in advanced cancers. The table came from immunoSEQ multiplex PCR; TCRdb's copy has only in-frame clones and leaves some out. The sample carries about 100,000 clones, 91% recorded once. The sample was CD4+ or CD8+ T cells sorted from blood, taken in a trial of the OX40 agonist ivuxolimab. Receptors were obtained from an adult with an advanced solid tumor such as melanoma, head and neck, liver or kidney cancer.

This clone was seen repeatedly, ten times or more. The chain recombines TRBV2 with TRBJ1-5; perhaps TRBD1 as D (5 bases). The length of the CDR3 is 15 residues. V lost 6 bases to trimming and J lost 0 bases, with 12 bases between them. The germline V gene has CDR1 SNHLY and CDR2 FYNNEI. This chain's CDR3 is CASRFQGYSNQPQHF. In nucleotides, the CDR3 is TGTGCCAGCAGATTTCAGGGCTATAGCAATCAGCCCCAGCATTTT.

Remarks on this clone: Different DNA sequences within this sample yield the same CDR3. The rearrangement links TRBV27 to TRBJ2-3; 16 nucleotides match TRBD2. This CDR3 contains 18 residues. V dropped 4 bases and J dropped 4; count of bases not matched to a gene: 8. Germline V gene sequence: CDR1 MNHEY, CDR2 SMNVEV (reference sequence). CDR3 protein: CASSSGLAGGPLADTQYF. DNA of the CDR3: TGTGCCAGCAGTTCGGGACTAGCGGGAGGGCCCCTCGCAGATACGCAGTATTTT.

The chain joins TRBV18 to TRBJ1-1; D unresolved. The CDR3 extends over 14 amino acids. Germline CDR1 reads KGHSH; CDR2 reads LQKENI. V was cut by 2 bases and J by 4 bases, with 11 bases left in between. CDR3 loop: CASSPDVTTTEAFF. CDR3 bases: TGTGCCAGCTCACCAGACGTAACGACCACTGAAGCTTTCTTT. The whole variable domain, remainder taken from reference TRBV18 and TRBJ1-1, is NAGVMQNPRHLVRRRGQEARLRCSPMKGHSHVYWYRQLPEEGLKFMVYLQKENIIDESGMPKERFSAEFPKEGPSILRIQQVVRGDSAAYFCASSPDVTTTEAFFGQGTRLTVV.

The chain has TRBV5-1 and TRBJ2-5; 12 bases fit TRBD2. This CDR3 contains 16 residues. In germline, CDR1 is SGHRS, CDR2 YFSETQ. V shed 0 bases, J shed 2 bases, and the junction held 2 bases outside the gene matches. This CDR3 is CASSLGLAGVQETQYF. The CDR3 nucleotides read TGCGCCAGCAGCTTGGGACTAGCGGGGGTTCAAGAGACCCAGTACTTC.

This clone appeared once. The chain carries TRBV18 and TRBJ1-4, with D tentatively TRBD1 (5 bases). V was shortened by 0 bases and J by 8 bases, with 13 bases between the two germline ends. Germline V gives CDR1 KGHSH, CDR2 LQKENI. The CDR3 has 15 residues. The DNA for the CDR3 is TGTGCCAGCTCACCACCGAACTCCGGGGGGGAAAAACTGTTTTTT. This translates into CASSPPNSGGEKLFF.

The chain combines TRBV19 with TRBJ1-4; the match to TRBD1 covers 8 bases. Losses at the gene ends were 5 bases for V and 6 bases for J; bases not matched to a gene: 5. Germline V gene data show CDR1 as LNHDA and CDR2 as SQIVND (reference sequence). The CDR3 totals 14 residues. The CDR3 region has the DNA TGTGCCAGTAGTGGTGGACAGGGATATGAAAAACTGTTTTTT. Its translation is CASSGGQGYEKLFF.

The CDR3 region is CASSDPQSGANVLTF. The CDR3 nucleotides read TGTGCCAGCAGCGACCCTCAGTCTGGGGCCAACGTCCTGACTTTC. The chain joins TRBV9 to TRBJ2-6; D not certain. The V gene's germline CDR1 is SGDLS and CDR2 YYNGEE. CDR3 length equals 15 residues. Trimming stripped 3 bases from V and 1 base from J, with 8 bases between.

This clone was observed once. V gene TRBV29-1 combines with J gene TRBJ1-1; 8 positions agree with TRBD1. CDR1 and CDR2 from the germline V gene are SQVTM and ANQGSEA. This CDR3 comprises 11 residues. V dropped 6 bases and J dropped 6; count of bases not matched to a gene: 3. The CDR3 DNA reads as TGCAGCGTGATACAGGGGGCTGAAGCTTTCTTT. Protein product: CSVIQGAEAFF.

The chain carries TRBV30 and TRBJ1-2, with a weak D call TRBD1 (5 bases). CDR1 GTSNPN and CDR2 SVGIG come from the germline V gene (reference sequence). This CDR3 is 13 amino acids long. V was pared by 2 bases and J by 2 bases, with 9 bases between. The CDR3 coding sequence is TGTGCCTGGAGTCCCCAGGGAAACTATGGCTACACCTTC. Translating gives CAWSPQGNYGYTF. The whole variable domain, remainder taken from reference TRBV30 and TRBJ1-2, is SQTIHQWPATLVQPVGSPLSLECTVEGTSNPNLYWYRQAAGRGLQLLFYSVGIGQISSEVPQNLSASRPQDRQFILSSKKLLLSDSGFYLCAWSPQGNYGYTFGSGTRLTVV.

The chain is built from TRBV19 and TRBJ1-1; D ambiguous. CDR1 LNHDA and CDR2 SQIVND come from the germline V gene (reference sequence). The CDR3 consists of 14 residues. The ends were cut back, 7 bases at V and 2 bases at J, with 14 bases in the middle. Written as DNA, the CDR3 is TGTGCCAGTATAATTCATCAGACCAACACTGAAGCTTTCTTT. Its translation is CASIIHQTNTEAFF.

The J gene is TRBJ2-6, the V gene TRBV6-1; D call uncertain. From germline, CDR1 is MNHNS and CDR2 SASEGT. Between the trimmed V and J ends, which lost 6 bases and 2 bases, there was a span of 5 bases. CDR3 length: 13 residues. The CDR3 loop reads CASRGPGANVLTF. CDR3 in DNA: TGTGCCAGCAGGGGCCCTGGGGCCAACGTCCTGACTTTC.

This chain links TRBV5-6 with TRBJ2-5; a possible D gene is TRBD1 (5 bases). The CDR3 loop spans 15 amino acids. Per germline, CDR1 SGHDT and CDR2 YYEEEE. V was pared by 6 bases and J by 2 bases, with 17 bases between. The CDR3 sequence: CASKGLGPRQETQYF. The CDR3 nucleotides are TGTGCCAGCAAGGGCCTGGGGCCCAGACAAGAGACCCAGTACTTC.

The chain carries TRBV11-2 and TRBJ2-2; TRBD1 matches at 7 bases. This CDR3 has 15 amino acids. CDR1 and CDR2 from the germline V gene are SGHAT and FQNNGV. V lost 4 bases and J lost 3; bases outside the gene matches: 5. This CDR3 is CASSSGQTDTGELFF. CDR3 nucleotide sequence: TGTGCCAGCAGCTCGGGACAGACGGACACCGGGGAGCTGTTTTTT.

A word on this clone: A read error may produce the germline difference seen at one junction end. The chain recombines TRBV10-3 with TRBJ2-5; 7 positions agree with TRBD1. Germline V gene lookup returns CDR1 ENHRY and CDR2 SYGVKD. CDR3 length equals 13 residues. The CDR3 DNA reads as TGTGCCATCCGATCGGACAGGCTAGAGGCCCAGTACTTC. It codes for CAIRSDRLEAQYF.